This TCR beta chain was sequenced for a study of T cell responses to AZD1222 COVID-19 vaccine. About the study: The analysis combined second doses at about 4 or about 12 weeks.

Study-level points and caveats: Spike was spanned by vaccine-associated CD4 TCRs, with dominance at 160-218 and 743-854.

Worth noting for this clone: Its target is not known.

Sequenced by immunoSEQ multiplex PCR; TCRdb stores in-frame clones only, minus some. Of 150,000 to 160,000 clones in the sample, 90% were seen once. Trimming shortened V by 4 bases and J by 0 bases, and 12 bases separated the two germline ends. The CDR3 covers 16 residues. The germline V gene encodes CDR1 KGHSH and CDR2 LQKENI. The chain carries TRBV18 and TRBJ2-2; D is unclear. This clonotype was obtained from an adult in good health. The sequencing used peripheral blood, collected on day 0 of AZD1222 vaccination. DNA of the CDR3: TGTGCCAGCTCACTTACGGCGCTATCGAACACCGGGGAGCTGTTTTTT. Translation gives CASSLTALSNTGELFF.